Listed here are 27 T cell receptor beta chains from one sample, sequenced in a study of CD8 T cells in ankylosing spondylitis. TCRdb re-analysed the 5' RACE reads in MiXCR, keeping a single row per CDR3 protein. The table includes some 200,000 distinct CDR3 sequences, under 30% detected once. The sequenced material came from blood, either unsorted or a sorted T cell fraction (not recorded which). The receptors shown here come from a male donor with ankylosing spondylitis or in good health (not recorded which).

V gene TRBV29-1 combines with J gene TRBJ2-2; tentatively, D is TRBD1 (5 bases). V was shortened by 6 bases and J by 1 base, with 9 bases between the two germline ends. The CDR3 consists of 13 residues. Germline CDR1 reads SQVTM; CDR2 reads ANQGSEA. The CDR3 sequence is CSVLTGNTGELFF. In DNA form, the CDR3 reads TGCAGCGTCCTAACAGGGAACACCGGGGAGCTGTTTTTT.

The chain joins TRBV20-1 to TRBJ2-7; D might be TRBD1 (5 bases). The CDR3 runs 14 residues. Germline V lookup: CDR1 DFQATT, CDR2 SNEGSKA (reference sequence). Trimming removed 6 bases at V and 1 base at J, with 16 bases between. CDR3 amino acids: CSAPGLQGSYEQYF. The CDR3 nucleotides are TGCAGTGCCCCAGGGCTCCAGGGATCCTACGAGCAGTACTTC.

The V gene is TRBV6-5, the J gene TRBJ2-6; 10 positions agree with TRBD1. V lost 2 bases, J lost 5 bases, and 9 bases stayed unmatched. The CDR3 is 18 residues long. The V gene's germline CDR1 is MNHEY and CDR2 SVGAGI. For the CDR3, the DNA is TGTGCCAGCAGTTACAATGACAGGGGGCCTGTCTGGGCCAACGTCCTGACTTTC. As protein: CASSYNDRGPVWANVLTF.

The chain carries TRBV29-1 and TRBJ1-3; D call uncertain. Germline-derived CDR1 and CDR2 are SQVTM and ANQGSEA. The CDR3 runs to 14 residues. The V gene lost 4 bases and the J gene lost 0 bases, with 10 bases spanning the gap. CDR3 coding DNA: TGCAGCGTTGGAGATCCCGACTCTGGAAACACCATATATTTT. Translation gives CSVGDPDSGNTIYF.

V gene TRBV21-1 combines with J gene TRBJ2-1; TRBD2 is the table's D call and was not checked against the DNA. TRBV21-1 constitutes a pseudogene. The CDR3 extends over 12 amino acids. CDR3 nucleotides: TGTGCCAGCGGGTTTAGACTAGGCTGGCAGTTCTTC. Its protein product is CASGFRLGWQFF.

CDR3 region: CASRTGRETQYF. CDR3 DNA: TGTGCCAGCCGTACAGGGCGGGAGACCCAGTACTTC. V is TRBV6-5 and J is TRBJ2-5; weak D call: TRBD1 (6 bases). CDR3 length: 12 residues. Per germline, CDR1 MNHEY and CDR2 SVGAGI. Between the trimmed V and J ends, which lost 8 bases and 5 bases, there was a span of 12 bases.

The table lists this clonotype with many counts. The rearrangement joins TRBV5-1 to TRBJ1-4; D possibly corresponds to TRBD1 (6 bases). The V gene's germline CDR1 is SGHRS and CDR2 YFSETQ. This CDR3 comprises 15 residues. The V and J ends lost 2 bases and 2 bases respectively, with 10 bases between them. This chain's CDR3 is CASSLKGVTNEKLFF. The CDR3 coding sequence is TGCGCCAGCAGCTTAAAGGGGGTCACTAATGAAAAACTGTTTTTT.

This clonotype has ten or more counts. The CDR3 protein is CASSSRGSGRSSYEQYF. The CDR3 region has the DNA TGTGCCAGCAGTTCCCGTGGGAGCGGGAGGTCCTCCTACGAGCAGTACTTC. The chain joins TRBV6-5 to TRBJ2-7; 9 positions agree with TRBD2. This CDR3 region has 17 residues. V trimming: 4 bases; J trimming: 0 bases; junction bases outside the gene matches: 10. Germline loops: CDR1 MNHEY, CDR2 SVGAGI.

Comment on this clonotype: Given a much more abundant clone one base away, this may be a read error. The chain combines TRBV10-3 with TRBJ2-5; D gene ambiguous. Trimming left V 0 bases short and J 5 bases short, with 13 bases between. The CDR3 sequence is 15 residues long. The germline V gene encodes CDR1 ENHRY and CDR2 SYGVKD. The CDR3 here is CAISESRQVHETQYF. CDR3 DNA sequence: TGTGCCATCAGTGAGTCGCGGCAGGTGCACGAGACCCAGTACTTC.

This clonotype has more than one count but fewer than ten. In nucleotides, the CDR3 is TGCAGTGCGAAAGAAGACTCCTACAATGAGCAGTTCTTC. Protein: CSAKEDSYNEQFF. The chain is built from TRBV20-1 and TRBJ2-1, with D unresolved. This CDR3 region has 13 residues. Deletions cut 6 bases from V and 0 bases from J, with 9 bases between. The germline V gene encodes CDR1 DFQATT and CDR2 SNEGSKA (reference sequence).

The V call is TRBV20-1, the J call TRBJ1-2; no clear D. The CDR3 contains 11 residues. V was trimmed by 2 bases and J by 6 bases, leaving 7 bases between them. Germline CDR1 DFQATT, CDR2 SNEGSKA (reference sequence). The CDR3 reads CSARRADGYTF. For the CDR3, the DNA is TGCAGTGCTAGAAGGGCAGATGGCTACACCTTC.

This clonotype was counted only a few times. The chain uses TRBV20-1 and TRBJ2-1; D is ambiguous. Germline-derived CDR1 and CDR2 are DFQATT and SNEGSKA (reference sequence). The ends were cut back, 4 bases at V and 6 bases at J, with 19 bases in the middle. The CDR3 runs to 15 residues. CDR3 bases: TGCAGTGCTACTGAAAGTGGACCACTCGGCAATGAGCAGTTCTTC. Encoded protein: CSATESGPLGNEQFF.

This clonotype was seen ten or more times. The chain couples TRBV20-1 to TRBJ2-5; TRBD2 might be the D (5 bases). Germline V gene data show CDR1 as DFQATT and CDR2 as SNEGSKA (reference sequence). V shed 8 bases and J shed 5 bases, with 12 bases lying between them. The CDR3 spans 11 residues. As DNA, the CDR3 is TGCAGTCTAGGGAGTCGGGAGACCCAGTACTTC. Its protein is CSLGSRETQYF.

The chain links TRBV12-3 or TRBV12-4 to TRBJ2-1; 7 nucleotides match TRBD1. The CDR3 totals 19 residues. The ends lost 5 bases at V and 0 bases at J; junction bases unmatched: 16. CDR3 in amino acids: CASSPIKLRQGFSYNEQFF. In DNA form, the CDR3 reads TGTGCCAGCAGTCCCATAAAATTAAGACAGGGCTTCTCCTACAATGAGCAGTTCTTC.

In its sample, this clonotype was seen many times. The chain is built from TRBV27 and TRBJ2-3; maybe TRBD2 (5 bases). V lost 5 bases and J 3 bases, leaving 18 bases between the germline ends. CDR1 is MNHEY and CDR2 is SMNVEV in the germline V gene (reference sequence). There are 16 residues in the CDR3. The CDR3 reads CASSKTRTGKTDTQYF. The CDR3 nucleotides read TGTGCCAGCAGTAAAACAAGGACGGGGAAAACAGATACGCAGTATTTT.

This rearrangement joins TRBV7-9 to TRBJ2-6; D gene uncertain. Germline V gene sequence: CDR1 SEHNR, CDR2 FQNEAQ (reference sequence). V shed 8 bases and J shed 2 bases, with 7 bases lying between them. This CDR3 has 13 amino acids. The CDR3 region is CASARPGANVLTF. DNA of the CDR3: TGTGCCAGCGCGCGACCTGGGGCCAACGTCCTGACTTTC.

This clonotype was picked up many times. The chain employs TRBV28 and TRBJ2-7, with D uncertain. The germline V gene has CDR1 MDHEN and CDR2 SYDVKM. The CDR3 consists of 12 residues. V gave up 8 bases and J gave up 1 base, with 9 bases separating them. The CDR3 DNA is TGTGCCAGCTACTCGTCTTCCTACGAGCAGTACTTC. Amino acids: CASYSSSYEQYF.

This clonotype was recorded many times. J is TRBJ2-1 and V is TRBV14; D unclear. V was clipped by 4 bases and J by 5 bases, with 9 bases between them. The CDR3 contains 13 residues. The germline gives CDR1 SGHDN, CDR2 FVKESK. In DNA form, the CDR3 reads TGTGCCAGCAGCCCGAGAATGAACAATGAGCAGTTCTTC. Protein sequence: CASSPRMNNEQFF.

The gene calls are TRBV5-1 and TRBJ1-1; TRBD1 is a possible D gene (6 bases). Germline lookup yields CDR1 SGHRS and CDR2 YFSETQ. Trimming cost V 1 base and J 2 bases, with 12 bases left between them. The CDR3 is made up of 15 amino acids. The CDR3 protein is CASSLIPQGNTEAFF. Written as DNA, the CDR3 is TGCGCCAGCAGCTTGATCCCACAGGGCAACACTGAAGCTTTCTTT.

CDR3 loop: CSVEDPRDDEQFF. The CDR3 DNA is TGCAGCGTTGAAGATCCCAGGGATGATGAGCAGTTCTTC. The V gene is TRBV29-1, the J gene TRBJ2-1, with a weak D call TRBD1 (5 bases). The CDR3 has 13 amino acids. Trimming removed 0 bases at V and 8 bases at J, with 11 bases between. Germline-derived CDR1 and CDR2 are SQVTM and ANQGSEA.

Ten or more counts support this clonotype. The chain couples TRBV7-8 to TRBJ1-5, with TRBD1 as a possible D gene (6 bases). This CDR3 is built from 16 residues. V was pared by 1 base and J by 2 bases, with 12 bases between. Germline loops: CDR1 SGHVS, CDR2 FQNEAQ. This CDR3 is CASSLVWGAGNQPQHF. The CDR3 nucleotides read TGTGCCAGCAGCTTAGTGTGGGGGGCTGGCAATCAGCCCCAGCATTTT.

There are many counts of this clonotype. The DNA for the CDR3 is TGCAGTGCTAGAGATGTAAGGGGGGGAAATCAGCCCCAGCATTTT. This sequence encodes CSARDVRGGNQPQHF. This chain connects TRBV20-1 to TRBJ1-5; D may be TRBD1 (6 bases). The CDR3 has 15 amino acids. Germline CDR1 and CDR2: DFQATT and SNEGSKA (reference sequence). The ends were cut back, 0 bases at V and 4 bases at J, with 13 bases in the middle.

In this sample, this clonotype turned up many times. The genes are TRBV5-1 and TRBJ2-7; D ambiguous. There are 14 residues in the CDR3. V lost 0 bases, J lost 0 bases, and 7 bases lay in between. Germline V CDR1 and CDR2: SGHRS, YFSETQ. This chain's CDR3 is CASSLGLGSYEQYF. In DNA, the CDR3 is TGCGCCAGCAGCTTGGGACTGGGCTCCTACGAGCAGTACTTC. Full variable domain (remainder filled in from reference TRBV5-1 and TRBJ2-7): KAGVTQTPRYLIKTRGQQVTLSCSPISGHRSVSWYQQTPGQGLQFLFEYFSETQRNKGNFPGRFSGRQFSNSRSEMNVSTLELGDSALYLCASSLGLGSYEQYFGPGTRLTVT.

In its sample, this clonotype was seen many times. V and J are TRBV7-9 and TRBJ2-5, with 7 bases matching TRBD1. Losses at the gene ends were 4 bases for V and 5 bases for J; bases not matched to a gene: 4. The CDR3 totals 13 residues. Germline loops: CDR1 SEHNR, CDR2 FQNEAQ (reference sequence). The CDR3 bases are TGTGCCAGCAGCTCGACAGGGCCGGAGACCCAGTACTTC. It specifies CASSSTGPETQYF.

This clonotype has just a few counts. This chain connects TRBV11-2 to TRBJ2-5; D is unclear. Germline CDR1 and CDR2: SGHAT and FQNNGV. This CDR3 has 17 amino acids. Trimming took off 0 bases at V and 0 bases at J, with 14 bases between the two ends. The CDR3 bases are TGTGCCAGCAGCTTAGATATTGGAGCTGTGTACCAAGAGACCCAGTACTTC. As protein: CASSLDIGAVYQETQYF.

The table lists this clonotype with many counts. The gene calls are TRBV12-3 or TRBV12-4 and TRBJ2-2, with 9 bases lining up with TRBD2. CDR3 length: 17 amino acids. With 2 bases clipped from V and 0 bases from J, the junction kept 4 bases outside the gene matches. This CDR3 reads CASSLLAGSTNTGELFF. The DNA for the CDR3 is TGTGCCAGCAGTTTACTAGCGGGAAGTACGAACACCGGGGAGCTGTTTTTT.

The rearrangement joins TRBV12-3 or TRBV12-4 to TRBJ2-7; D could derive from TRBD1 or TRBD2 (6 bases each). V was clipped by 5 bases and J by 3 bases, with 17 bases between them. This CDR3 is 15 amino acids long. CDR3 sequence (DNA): TGTGCCAGCAGTGGATCGGACAAGGGGGGCTACGAGCAGTACTTC. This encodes CASSGSDKGGYEQYF.